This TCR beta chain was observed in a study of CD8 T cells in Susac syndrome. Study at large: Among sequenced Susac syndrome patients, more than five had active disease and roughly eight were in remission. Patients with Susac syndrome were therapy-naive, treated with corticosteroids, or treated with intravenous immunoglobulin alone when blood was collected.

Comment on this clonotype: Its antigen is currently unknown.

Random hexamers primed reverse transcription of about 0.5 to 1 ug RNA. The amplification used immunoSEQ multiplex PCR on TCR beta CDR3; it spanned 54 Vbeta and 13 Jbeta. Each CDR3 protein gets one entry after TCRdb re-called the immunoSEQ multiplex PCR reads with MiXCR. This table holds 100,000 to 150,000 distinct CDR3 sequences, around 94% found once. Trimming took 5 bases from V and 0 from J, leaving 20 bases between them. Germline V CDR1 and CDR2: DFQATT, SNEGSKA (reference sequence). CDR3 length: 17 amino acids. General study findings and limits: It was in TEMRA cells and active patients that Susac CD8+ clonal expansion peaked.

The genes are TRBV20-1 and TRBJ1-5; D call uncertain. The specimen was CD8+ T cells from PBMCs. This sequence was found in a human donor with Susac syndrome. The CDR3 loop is CSAVRAPRFGSNQPQHF. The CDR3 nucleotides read TGCAGTGCTGTCCGGGCCCCGCGGTTTGGTAGCAATCAGCCCCAGCATTTT.